Listed here are 18 T cell receptor beta chains from one sample, sequenced in a study of T cell responses to AZD1222 COVID-19 vaccine. Some clones are missing from TCRdb's copy, which holds only in-frame ones; the method was immunoSEQ multiplex PCR. The table includes 200,000 or so clones, 94% detected once. The source material was peripheral blood, sampled on day 0 of AZD1222 vaccination. Source of these receptors: an adult in good health.

CDR3 region: CASSQERLAGGRRSGANVLTF. CDR3 nucleotides: TGTGCCAGCAGCCAAGAGCGTCTAGCGGGAGGCCGTCGCTCTGGGGCCAACGTCCTGACTTTC. V and J are TRBV4-2 and TRBJ2-6, with 11 bases lining up with TRBD2. Germline V gene sequence: CDR1 LGHNA, CDR2 YNFKEQ. The trim removed 0 bases at V and 0 bases at J, leaving 10 bases unmatched. The CDR3 is 21 amino acids.

In this sample, this clone turned up once. The gene calls are TRBV30 and TRBJ2-3; D ambiguous. Germline V gene data show CDR1 as GTSNPN and CDR2 as SVGIG (reference sequence). The CDR3 has 14 amino acids. V shed 1 base and J shed 1 base, with 9 bases lying between them. CDR3: CAWSAEVRTDTQYF. As DNA, the CDR3 is TGTGCCTGGAGTGCCGAGGTTCGCACAGATACGCAGTATTTT.

The rearrangement links TRBV20-1 to TRBJ2-3, with TRBD2 identical over 9 bases. Germline CDR1 reads DFQATT; CDR2 reads SNEGSKA (reference sequence). The CDR3 consists of 20 residues. V gave up 3 bases and J gave up 3 bases; unmatched junction bases: 22. The CDR3 protein is CSASSGTEAHYGLATDTQYF. The CDR3 nucleotides are TGCAGTGCTAGTTCCGGGACGGAAGCCCACTATGGACTAGCGACAGATACGCAGTATTTT.

The gene calls are TRBV9 and TRBJ1-1; no clear D. Looked up from germline, CDR1 is SGDLS and CDR2 is YYNGEE. Deletions cut 0 bases from V and 1 base from J, with 10 bases between. The length of the CDR3 is 15 residues. The CDR3 is CASSVASARNTEAFF. The CDR3 nucleotides are TGTGCCAGCAGCGTAGCCTCGGCACGGAACACTGAAGCTTTCTTT.

In its sample, this clone was seen once. This rearrangement joins TRBV6-5 to TRBJ2-1; 7 positions agree with TRBD2. The CDR3 has 16 amino acids. Germline-derived CDR1 and CDR2 are MNHEY and SVGAGI. V lost 3 bases, J lost 6 bases, and 11 bases stayed unmatched. DNA for the CDR3: TGTGCCAGCAGTTATACGACGACTAGCATTGGCAATGAGCAGTTCTTC. Residues: CASSYTTTSIGNEQFF.

The chain is built from TRBV7-9 and TRBJ2-7, with 11 positions matching TRBD2. Germline loops: CDR1 SEHNR, CDR2 FQNEAQ (reference sequence). This CDR3 comprises 19 residues. The V and J ends lost 5 bases and 2 bases, in that order; junction bases with no gene match: 17. CDR3 in amino acids: CASSRQWGSGRASAYEQYF. The CDR3 nucleotides are TGTGCCAGCAGCCGACAGTGGGGTAGCGGGAGGGCCTCGGCCTACGAGCAGTACTTC.

The rearrangement links TRBV5-4 to TRBJ1-2; D not resolved. The CDR3 has 15 amino acids. V was pared by 0 bases and J by 6 bases, with 15 bases between. Per the germline V gene, CDR1 is SGHNT and CDR2 is YYREEE (reference sequence). The CDR3 nucleotides read TGTGCCAGCAGCTTGGCCGAACTAGGCGGTAATGGCTACACCTTC. This encodes CASSLAELGGNGYTF.

J is TRBJ1-2 and V is TRBV7-6; D is perhaps TRBD1 (6 bases). This CDR3 has 19 residues. Trimming left V 2 bases short and J 0 bases short, with 22 bases between. Germline CDR1 is SGHVS and CDR2 is FNYEAQ. This chain's CDR3 is CASSLLPLTPDSTNYGYTF. CDR3 DNA sequence: TGTGCCAGCAGCTTACTCCCCCTTACGCCGGACAGTACTAACTATGGCTACACCTTC.

The V call is TRBV3-1 (or the pseudogene TRBV3-2), the J call TRBJ2-1; D is unclear. The V gene lost 6 bases and the J gene lost 0 bases, with 9 bases spanning the gap. In germline, CDR1 is LGHDT, CDR2 YNNKEL (reference sequence). This CDR3 region has 14 residues. The CDR3 is CASSGSSSYNEQFF. The CDR3 region has the DNA TGTGCCAGCAGTGGGTCCAGCTCCTACAATGAGCAGTTCTTC.

The rearrangement links TRBV7-6 to TRBJ2-5; 9 nucleotides align to TRBD2. CDR3 size: 15 residues. CDR1 SGHVS and CDR2 FNYEAQ come from the germline V gene. The V segment lost 3 bases and the J segment 6 bases; nucleotides outside the gene matches: 8. The CDR3 spells CASSLAGGPSQTQYF. The CDR3 coding sequence is TGTGCCAGCAGCTTGGCGGGAGGGCCGAGCCAGACCCAGTACTTC.

The V and J genes are TRBV19 and TRBJ1-5, with D possibly being TRBD1 (6 bases). Germline-derived CDR1 and CDR2 are LNHDA and SQIVND (reference sequence). Trimming removed 3 bases at V and 0 bases at J, with 21 bases between. The CDR3 is made up of 19 amino acids. The CDR3 spells CASSIFPVGGKNSNQPQHF. DNA for the CDR3: TGTGCCAGTAGTATTTTCCCCGTGGGGGGCAAAAATAGCAATCAGCCCCAGCATTTT.

The rearrangement links TRBV29-1 to TRBJ1-2; D call uncertain. This CDR3 has 13 residues. The germline V and J ends were trimmed by 7 bases and 4 bases, with 16 bases remaining between them. CDR1 is SQVTM and CDR2 is ANQGSEA in the germline V gene. The CDR3 is CSAYTKSPYGYTF. CDR3 bases: TGCAGCGCCTACACAAAGTCGCCCTATGGCTACACCTTC.

The V call is TRBV28, the J call TRBJ2-3; D not resolved. The length of the CDR3 is 13 residues. Trimming removed 6 bases from V and 3 bases from J, with 10 bases in between. Per germline, CDR1 MDHEN and CDR2 SYDVKM. Here the CDR3 reads CASRDGPTDTQYF. CDR3 nucleotides: TGTGCCAGCAGGGACGGCCCAACAGATACGCAGTATTTT.

This clone has just one count. The rearrangement uses TRBV7-6 and TRBJ1-5; D not certain. Germline V lookup: CDR1 SGHVS, CDR2 FNYEAQ. The V end lost 1 base, the J end lost 2 bases, and 12 bases lay between the germline ends. The CDR3 is made up of 16 amino acids. This CDR3 is CASSLVGRAGNQPQHF. The CDR3 DNA sequence: TGTGCCAGCAGCTTAGTTGGGAGGGCCGGCAATCAGCCCCAGCATTTT. Supplemented by reference TRBV7-6 and TRBJ1-5, the full variable domain reads GAGVSQSPRYKVTKRGQDVALRCDPISGHVSLYWYRQALGQGPEFLTYFNYEAQQDKSGLPNDRFSAERPEGSISTLTIQRTEQRDSAMYRCASSLVGRAGNQPQHFGDGTRLSIL.

The chain employs TRBV6-2 or TRBV6-3 and TRBJ2-2, with TRBD2 matching over 8 bases. This CDR3 region has 16 residues. CDR1 MNHEY and CDR2 SVGEGT come from the germline V gene. V was pared by 4 bases and J by 3 bases, with 7 bases of the junction left unmatched. The CDR3 is CASSLQRERDTGELFF. CDR3 bases: TGTGCCAGCAGTTTGCAGCGGGAGAGGGACACCGGGGAGCTGTTTTTT.

The chain recombines TRBV13 with TRBJ1-1; weak D call: TRBD1 (5 bases). Deletions cut 2 bases from V and 5 bases from J, with 9 bases between. This CDR3 contains 13 residues. Germline CDR1 reads PRHDT; CDR2 reads FYEKMQ (reference sequence). CDR3 DNA sequence: TGTGCCAGCAGCTTATCCAGGGTTACTGAAGCTTTCTTT. Encoded protein: CASSLSRVTEAFF.

This clone was counted a single time. The chain recombines TRBV6-5 with TRBJ2-3; 12 positions match TRBD2. Unmatched junction bases numbered 4, after V lost 4 bases and J lost 5 bases. Germline CDR1 reads MNHEY; CDR2 reads SVGAGI. The length of the CDR3 is 15 residues. CDR3 sequence (DNA): TGTGCCAGCAGTTCACTAGCGGGAGGCGGAGATACGCAGTATTTT. Its translation is CASSSLAGGGDTQYF.

V usage is TRBV19 and J usage is TRBJ2-1, with a possible D match to TRBD2 (6 bases). The CDR3 extends over 16 amino acids. V lost 5 bases to trimming and J lost 0 bases, with 14 bases between them. Germline CDR1 reads LNHDA; CDR2 reads SQIVND (reference sequence). In DNA, the CDR3 is TGTGCCAGTAGTCGGGACTCGCGCCCCTCCTACAATGAGCAGTTCTTC. It specifies CASSRDSRPSYNEQFF.